The 14 T cell receptor beta chains listed next were all sequenced from one sample in a study of CD8+ T cells in alopecia areata. Extracted from the samples, RNA was reverse transcribed into cDNA to serve as the sequencing template. The assay was immunoSEQ multiplex PCR, and TCRdb's table has in-frame clones only and misses some. This table has about 280,000 clones, more than 45% appearing once. Treatment of the sample: oral pan-JAK inhibitor, 5-10 mg twice daily. Material: CD4+ T cells sorted from blood, obtained at week 24, from a patient treated with tofacitinib. The source is a human donor with alopecia areata.

This clone was counted between two and nine times. Here the CDR3 reads CASSLGGQAFGNTIYF. CDR3 sequence (DNA): TGCGCCAGCAGCTTGGGGGGACAGGCCTTCGGAAACACCATATATTTT. The chain joins TRBV5-1 to TRBJ1-3; the match to TRBD1 covers 8 bases. V lost 0 bases, J lost 4 bases, and 6 bases stayed unmatched. Germline lookup yields CDR1 SGHRS and CDR2 YFSETQ. The CDR3 totals 16 residues.

This rearrangement joins TRBV6-1 to TRBJ1-6; D call uncertain. V lost 3 bases, J lost 11 bases, and 14 bases lay in between. CDR1 and CDR2 (germline): MNHNS, SASEGT. The CDR3 consists of 14 residues. The CDR3 reads CASSDERWRPPLHF. As DNA, the CDR3 is TGTGCCAGCAGTGACGAAAGGTGGAGGCCACCCCTCCACTTT.

This chain uses TRBV7-2 with TRBJ2-3, with 11 bases fitting TRBD2. This CDR3 spans 15 amino acids. Per the germline V gene, CDR1 is SGHTA and CDR2 is FQGNSA. Trimming cost V 5 bases and J 6 bases; bases outside gene matches: 7. The CDR3 sequence: CASSPTRTSGDTQYF. In DNA, the CDR3 is TGTGCCAGCAGCCCGACCCGGACTAGCGGGGATACGCAGTATTTT.

DNA of the CDR3: TGTGCCACCAGCGACCGGGACAGGGGCCACGAGCAGTACTTC. Its translation: CATSDRDRGHEQYF. The chain carries TRBV15 and TRBJ2-7; TRBD1 aligns across 10 bases. Germline CDR1 LNHNV, CDR2 YYDKDF (reference sequence). The CDR3 loop spans 14 amino acids. V was clipped by 5 bases and J by 5 bases; unmatched bases: 6.

This chain uses TRBV30 with TRBJ2-7, with TRBD1 matching over 7 bases. Germline loops: CDR1 GTSNPN, CDR2 SVGIG (reference sequence). With 1 base clipped from V and 0 bases from J, the junction kept 9 bases outside the gene matches. The CDR3 runs to 16 residues. CDR3 nucleotides: TGTGCCTGGAGTGAGATCGGGACAGCCAGCTCCTACGAGCAGTACTTC. This translates into CAWSEIGTASSYEQYF. Variable domain in full (rest from reference TRBV30 and TRBJ2-7): SQTIHQWPATLVQPVGSPLSLECTVEGTSNPNLYWYRQAAGRGLQLLFYSVGIGQISSEVPQNLSASRPQDRQFILSSKKLLLSDSGFYLCAWSEIGTASSYEQYFGPGTRLTVT.

The gene calls are TRBV19 and TRBJ2-5; D is undetermined. V lost 4 bases to trimming and J lost 2 bases, with 8 bases between them. This CDR3 spans 13 amino acids. Germline lookup yields CDR1 LNHDA and CDR2 SQIVND (reference sequence). CDR3 nucleotide sequence: TGTGCCAGTAGTACGGCAACTCAAGAGACCCAGTACTTC. Translation: CASSTATQETQYF.

This chain joins TRBV5-1 and TRBJ2-3, with 7 bases lining up with TRBD2. V gave up 4 bases and J gave up 13 bases; unmatched junction bases: 12. Germline CDR1 and CDR2: SGHRS and YFSETQ. This CDR3 has 13 residues. CDR3 loop: CASSEPGLQGEYF. The CDR3 DNA follows: TGCGCCAGCAGCGAACCGGGACTACAAGGGGAGTATTTT.

This clone was detected a few times. V usage is TRBV5-1 and J usage is TRBJ2-5; 7 bases align to TRBD1. J was trimmed by 5 bases and V by 4 bases; bases with no gene match: 8. Per germline, CDR1 SGHRS and CDR2 YFSETQ. The CDR3 is 14 amino acids. CDR3: CASSNGQVRETQYF. The CDR3 coding sequence is TGCGCCAGCAGCAACGGACAGGTCCGGGAGACCCAGTACTTC. Full variable domain (remainder filled in from reference TRBV5-1 and TRBJ2-5): KAGVTQTPRYLIKTRGQQVTLSCSPISGHRSVSWYQQTPGQGLQFLFEYFSETQRNKGNFPGRFSGRQFSNSRSEMNVSTLELGDSALYLCASSNGQVRETQYFGPGTRLLVL.

The chain is built from TRBV28 and TRBJ2-1; a possible D gene is TRBD2 (5 bases). The CDR3 has 15 residues. Trimming removed 9 bases at V and 4 bases at J, with 19 bases between. From germline, CDR1 is MDHEN and CDR2 SYDVKM. For the CDR3, the DNA is TGTGCCAGTAGAGACGATCTAGCCCGATACAATGAGCAGTTCTTC. As protein: CASRDDLARYNEQFF.

The chain combines TRBV5-4 with TRBJ2-1, with D possibly matching TRBD2 (5 bases). The germline CDR1 and CDR2 sequences are SGHNT and YYREEE (reference sequence). Trimming left V 0 bases short and J 14 bases short, with 21 bases between. The CDR3 sequence is 15 residues long. The CDR3 bases are TGTGCCAGCAGCTTGGCCGGTGGACTCCATCCATCGGAGTTCTTC. Translating gives CASSLAGGLHPSEFF.

This clone was observed a single time. J is TRBJ2-5 and V is TRBV7-2; D ambiguous. Looked up from germline, CDR1 is SGHTA and CDR2 is FQGNSA. There are 13 residues in the CDR3. Between the trimmed V and J ends, which lost 5 bases and 1 base, there was a span of 8 bases. CDR3 loop: CASSRERQETQYF. CDR3 DNA: TGTGCCAGCAGCCGCGAACGCCAAGAGACCCAGTACTTC.

The rearrangement links TRBV2 to TRBJ2-2; D perhaps matches TRBD2 (5 bases). CDR1 and CDR2 from the germline V gene are SNHLY and FYNNEI. The length of the CDR3 is 13 residues. Trimming stripped 4 bases from V and 10 bases from J, with 13 bases between. The CDR3 loop is CASSVRESAELFF. CDR3 DNA sequence: TGTGCCAGCAGTGTCCGGGAATCCGCGGAGCTGTTTTTT.

The chain carries TRBV7-2 and TRBJ2-1, with 8 nucleotides matching TRBD2. V gave up 4 bases and J gave up 6 bases; unmatched junction bases: 5. Germline CDR1 reads SGHTA; CDR2 reads FQGNSA. The CDR3 length is 14 residues. The CDR3 region has the DNA TGTGCCAGCAGCTCGGGACTAGTTTCCAATGAGCAGTTCTTC. Translating gives CASSSGLVSNEQFF.

This clone occurred a few times. This chain connects TRBV30 to TRBJ2-3, with no clear D. V was trimmed by 0 bases and J by 4 bases, leaving 5 bases between them. This CDR3 has 12 residues. The germline CDR1 and CDR2 sequences are GTSNPN and SVGIG (reference sequence). The CDR3 region is CAWSVSSDTQYF. For the CDR3, the DNA is TGTGCCTGGAGTGTCTCATCAGATACGCAGTATTTT.